A single sample gave rise to the 31 T cell receptor beta chains below, sequenced in a study of PD-1 blockade in classical Hodgkin lymphoma. Data came from immunoSEQ multiplex PCR; TCRdb stores just in-frame clones and leaves some out. The data contain roughly 35,000 clones, about 93% of them seen just once; the ten biggest clones take up 0.3%. This sample's time point: cycle 4 day 1 (C4D1), after more than 5 weeks of nivolumab. Brentuximab vedotin exposure varied among the patients, all of whom had relapsed after autologous stem cell transplantation. Magnetic negative selection purified CD4+ T cells from thawed PBMCs. The sample consisted of CD4+ T cells from blood, taken before the fourth cycle of nivolumab. The receptors shown here come from a human donor with classical Hodgkin lymphoma.

This chain links TRBV19 with TRBJ2-1; 9 bases agree with TRBD2. V lost 6 bases, J lost 0 bases, and 6 bases stayed unmatched. Germline V CDR1 and CDR2: LNHDA, SQIVND (reference sequence). The CDR3 has 16 amino acids. This CDR3 reads CASRTSGPSSYNEQFF. The DNA of the CDR3 is TGTGCCAGTAGAACTAGCGGGCCGAGCTCCTACAATGAGCAGTTCTTC.

This chain connects TRBV11-1 to TRBJ2-1; tentatively, D is TRBD1 (6 bases). V was shortened by 3 bases and J by 0 bases, with 15 bases between the two germline ends. CDR1 is SGHAT, CDR2 FQDESV, per germline (reference sequence). The CDR3 spans 17 residues. The CDR3 nucleotides read TGTGCCAGCAGCTTCCCTCGACAGGTCACCTCCTACAATGAGCAGTTCTTC. Translating gives CASSFPRQVTSYNEQFF.

The genes are TRBV2 and TRBJ2-1; tentative D call: TRBD2 (5 bases). The germline V gene encodes CDR1 SNHLY and CDR2 FYNNEI. Trimming took 5 bases from V and 3 from J, leaving 14 bases between them. The CDR3 contains 15 residues. CDR3 DNA sequence: TGTGCCAGCAGTACCCAAGCGGATTTCTACAATGAGCAGTTCTTC. Its translation is CASSTQADFYNEQFF.

J is TRBJ2-3 and V is TRBV11-3; TRBD2 matches at 10 bases. CDR1 SGHNT and CDR2 YENEEA come from the germline V gene. Germline trimming cut 2 bases from V and 2 bases from J; bases unmatched to any gene: 4. The CDR3 is 16 residues long. The CDR3 DNA is TGTGCCAGCAGCTTATTAGCGGGAGGACCCACAGATACGCAGTATTTT. Translating it yields CASSLLAGGPTDTQYF.

The chain employs TRBV19 and TRBJ2-3; possibly TRBD2 for D (7 bases). CDR3 length: 16 amino acids. Germline loops: CDR1 LNHDA, CDR2 SQIVND (reference sequence). Trimming cost V 8 bases and J 2 bases, with 20 bases left between them. This chain's CDR3 is CASRGASNSPTDTQYF. The CDR3 DNA is TGTGCCAGTCGGGGGGCCTCTAACAGCCCCACAGATACGCAGTATTTT.

The V call is TRBV7-9, the J call TRBJ1-2; unclear D gene. The CDR3 loop spans 16 amino acids. Trimming left V 2 bases short and J 7 bases short, with 20 bases between. CDR1 SEHNR and CDR2 FQNEAQ come from the germline V gene (reference sequence). The CDR3 nucleotides read TGTGCCAGCAGCTTAACCCGCCCGCAAGAGGGCTTTGGCTACACCTTC. Its protein is CASSLTRPQEGFGYTF.

The chain combines TRBV6-5 with TRBJ1-2; 11 nucleotides match TRBD1. Germline V gene sequence: CDR1 MNHEY, CDR2 SVGAGI. CDR3 length equals 15 residues. Trimming took 7 bases from V and 5 from J; bases not matched to a gene: 9. This CDR3 reads CASKRGQGVWYGYTF. The CDR3 DNA follows: TGTGCCAGCAAAAGGGGACAGGGGGTTTGGTATGGCTACACCTTC.

This CDR3 is CSVKTGNTYEQYF. The CDR3 bases are TGCAGCGTTAAGACAGGGAATACCTACGAGCAGTACTTC. The chain recombines TRBV29-1 with TRBJ2-7; 7 bases are shared with TRBD1. Germline trimming cut 5 bases from V and 2 bases from J; bases unmatched to any gene: 6. The CDR3 runs 13 residues. Germline V gene lookup returns CDR1 SQVTM and CDR2 ANQGSEA.

This sequence joins TRBV5-1 and TRBJ2-1; 9 nucleotides line up with TRBD2. This CDR3 spans 15 amino acids. Germline assignment: CDR1 SGHRS and CDR2 YFSETQ. V trimming: 2 bases; J trimming: 7 bases; junction bases outside the gene matches: 7. CDR3 residues: CASSFGGRAENEQFF. The CDR3 nucleotides read TGCGCCAGCAGCTTCGGCGGGAGGGCGGAGAATGAGCAGTTCTTC.

The count of this clone is one. The rearrangement joins TRBV6-6 to TRBJ1-4, with a possible D match to TRBD1 (6 bases). V was shortened by 6 bases and J by 7 bases, with 12 bases between the two germline ends. CDR1 is MNHNY and CDR2 is SVGAGI in the germline V gene (reference sequence). The CDR3 sequence is 13 residues long. The CDR3 spells CASSRGRTEKLFF. The CDR3 nucleotides are TGTGCCAGCAGCAGGGGACGCACTGAAAAACTGTTTTTT.

The chain recombines TRBV6-1 with TRBJ2-7; no clear D gene. The CDR3 runs 14 residues. The V end was cut by 6 bases, the J end by 0 bases, with 12 bases between. Germline V CDR1 and CDR2: MNHNS, SASEGT. CDR3 residues: CASSADWISYEQYF. The DNA for the CDR3 is TGTGCCAGCAGCGCCGACTGGATCTCCTACGAGCAGTACTTC.

Points on this clone: At one end the junction does not follow the germline gene, possibly because of a read error. The chain uses TRBV7-7 and TRBJ1-1; D unclear. Per germline, CDR1 SSHAT and CDR2 FNYEAQ (reference sequence). This CDR3 region has 13 residues. The CDR3 spells CASSLEINTEAFF. DNA for the CDR3: TGTGCTAGCAGCTTAGAGATTAACACTGAAGCTTTCTTT. The full variable domain, with the rest looked up from reference TRBV7-7 and TRBJ1-1, is GAGVSQSPRYKVTKRGQDVTLRCDPISSHATLYWYQQALGQGPEFLTYFNYEAQPDKSGLPSDRFSAERPEGSISTLTIQRTEQRDSAMYRCASSLEINTEAFFGQGTRLTVV.

The chain has TRBV29-1 and TRBJ2-3; TRBD1 matches 7 bases. The CDR3 loop spans 16 amino acids. Germline values: CDR1 SQVTM, CDR2 ANQGSEA. After removal of 0 bases from V and 1 base from J, the junction contained 7 bases not matched to a gene. The CDR3 DNA sequence: TGCAGCGTTGAAGACTTTACAGGGGACCGCACAGATACGCAGTATTTT. This gives the protein CSVEDFTGDRTDTQYF.

This clone was counted a few times. The chain combines TRBV5-1 with TRBJ1-1; D gene ambiguous. CDR1 SGHRS and CDR2 YFSETQ come from the germline V gene. There are 13 residues in the CDR3. Trimming removed 2 bases from V and 7 bases from J, with 12 bases in between. As DNA, the CDR3 is TGCGCCAGCAGCTTCCGGCTATCCGGTGAAGCTTTCTTT. Its protein is CASSFRLSGEAFF.

The genes are TRBV14 and TRBJ1-1; 7 bases align to TRBD1. This CDR3 is 14 amino acids long. The germline V gene encodes CDR1 SGHDN and CDR2 FVKESK. Trimming at V came to 3 bases and at J to 5 bases, leaving 6 bases not matched to a gene. This CDR3 reads CASSQYRGRTEAFF. The CDR3 DNA reads TGTGCCAGCAGCCAGTACAGGGGTCGGACTGAAGCTTTCTTT.

This clone was seen a few times. The chain links TRBV7-9 to TRBJ2-2; D unclear. Germline V CDR1 and CDR2: SEHNR, FQNEAQ (reference sequence). This CDR3 spans 11 amino acids. Trimming shortened V by 6 bases and J by 5 bases, and 4 bases separated the two germline ends. The CDR3 sequence: CASSPTGELFF. CDR3 DNA sequence: TGTGCCAGCAGTCCTACCGGGGAGCTGTTTTTT. The full variable domain, in which reference TRBV7-9 and TRBJ2-2 provide the parts outside the CDR3, is DTGVSQNPRHKITKRGQNVTFRCDPISEHNRLYWYRQTLGQGPEFLTYFQNEAQLEKSRLLSDRFSAERPKGSFSTLEIQRTEQGDSAMYLCASSPTGELFFGEGSRLTVL.

V and J are TRBV28 and TRBJ1-5; TRBD1 matches at 7 bases. The germline V gene has CDR1 MDHEN and CDR2 SYDVKM. This CDR3 has 14 residues. The trim removed 5 bases at V and 7 bases at J, leaving 8 bases unmatched. CDR3 sequence (DNA): TGTGCCAGCAGTCAGCCCGGGACAGCCCAGCCCCAGCATTTT. Its protein product is CASSQPGTAQPQHF. Full variable domain (missing parts from reference TRBV28 and TRBJ1-5): DVKVTQSSRYLVKRTGEKVFLECVQDMDHENMFWYRQDPGLGLRLIYFSYDVKMKEKGDIPEGYSVSREKKERFSLILESASTNQTSMYLCASSQPGTAQPQHFGDGTRLSIL.

The gene calls are TRBV2 and TRBJ2-5, with D maybe TRBD2 (5 bases). CDR1 SNHLY and CDR2 FYNNEI come from the germline V gene. The V end lost 4 bases, the J end lost 1 base, and 13 bases lay between the germline ends. The CDR3 is 15 residues long. CDR3 region: CASSASGLLQETQYF. The CDR3 coding sequence is TGTGCCAGCAGTGCCTCTGGACTGCTCCAAGAGACCCAGTACTTC.

CDR3: CASSLDGDRVWEKLFF. As DNA, the CDR3 is TGTGCCAGCAGCTTAGACGGGGACAGGGTATGGGAAAAACTGTTTTTT. The chain combines TRBV7-9 with TRBJ1-4, with 9 bases lining up with TRBD1. This CDR3 contains 16 residues. The J segment lost 8 bases and the V segment lost 1 base, leaving 8 bases of the junction unmatched. Germline V lookup: CDR1 SEHNR, CDR2 FQNEAQ (reference sequence).

The chain has TRBV29-1 and TRBJ2-5, with D perhaps TRBD2 (6 bases). The length of the CDR3 is 12 residues. Germline V lookup: CDR1 SQVTM, CDR2 ANQGSEA. V was clipped by 5 bases and J by 2 bases, with 9 bases between them. The CDR3 DNA is TGCAGCGTTAGCCTAGCGCAAGAGACCCAGTACTTC. Residues: CSVSLAQETQYF. Filled out from reference TRBV29-1 and TRBJ2-5, the complete variable domain reads SAVISQKPSRDICQRGTSLTIQCQVDSQVTMMFWYRQQPGQSLTLIATANQGSEATYESGFVIDKFPISRPNLTFSTLTVSNMSPEDSSIYLCSVSLAQETQYFGPGTRLLVL.

This clone came up once. The rearrangement uses TRBV6-5 and TRBJ2-7, with 8 bases aligning to TRBD2. After removal of 4 bases from V and 7 bases from J, the junction contained 0 bases not matched to a gene. The CDR3 sequence is 11 residues long. The germline CDR1 and CDR2 sequences are MNHEY and SVGAGI. The CDR3 nucleotides are TGTGCCAGCAGTTTAGCGGGAGAGCAGTACTTC. As protein: CASSLAGEQYF.

This rearrangement joins TRBV5-1 to TRBJ2-1, with 10 bases lining up with TRBD1. Germline loops: CDR1 SGHRS, CDR2 YFSETQ. The CDR3 has 16 amino acids. With V trimmed by 0 bases and J by 8 bases, 8 bases remained unmatched. As DNA, the CDR3 is TGCGCCAGCAGCTTGGGGCCGGGACAGGGGAGACATGAGCAGTTCTTC. Protein sequence: CASSLGPGQGRHEQFF.

This rearrangement joins TRBV28 to TRBJ2-5; 9 bases are shared with TRBD1. Germline CDR1 and CDR2: MDHEN and SYDVKM. The CDR3 is 15 residues long. Trimming cost V 4 bases and J 6 bases; bases outside gene matches: 9. In nucleotides, the CDR3 is TGTGCCAGCAGTTCGCCCCTACAGGGGGCAAAGACCCAGTACTTC. It translates to CASSSPLQGAKTQYF. The full variable domain, with the rest looked up from reference TRBV28 and TRBJ2-5, is DVKVTQSSRYLVKRTGEKVFLECVQDMDHENMFWYRQDPGLGLRLIYFSYDVKMKEKGDIPEGYSVSREKKERFSLILESASTNQTSMYLCASSSPLQGAKTQYFGPGTRLLVL.

The V and J genes are TRBV11-2 and TRBJ2-5; 11 positions agree with TRBD1. Germline CDR1 SGHAT, CDR2 FQNNGV. V was pared by 3 bases and J by 9 bases, with 15 bases of the junction left unmatched. This CDR3 region has 17 residues. This CDR3 reads CASSFSRTGQGAYAQYF. As DNA, the CDR3 is TGTGCCAGCAGCTTCAGTCGGACCGGACAGGGGGCTTATGCCCAGTACTTC. Combining the CDR3 with reference TRBV11-2 and TRBJ2-5 gives the whole variable domain EAGVAQSPRYKIIEKRQSVAFWCNPISGHATLYWYQQILGQGPKLLIQFQNNGVVDDSQLPKDRFSAERLKGVDSTLKIQPAKLEDSAVYLCASSFSRTGQGAYAQYFGPGTRLLVL.

The chain uses TRBV27 and TRBJ2-7; TRBD2 is a possible D gene (5 bases). The CDR3 contains 14 residues. CDR1 and CDR2 (germline): MNHEY, SMNVEV (reference sequence). The ends were cut back, 5 bases at V and 4 bases at J, with 15 bases in the middle. The CDR3 region is CASSPRTVWYEQYF. The CDR3, as DNA: TGTGCCAGCAGTCCCCGGACTGTTTGGTACGAGCAGTACTTC.

This clone has just a few counts. The gene calls are TRBV5-1 and TRBJ1-1; D perhaps matches TRBD1 (5 bases). The germline V and J ends were trimmed by 1 base and 2 bases, with 12 bases remaining between them. Per germline, CDR1 SGHRS and CDR2 YFSETQ. The CDR3 is 15 residues long. CDR3 bases: TGCGCCAGCAGCTTGTCGCTCAGGGATAACACTGAAGCTTTCTTT. Protein product: CASSLSLRDNTEAFF.

The chain employs TRBV19 and TRBJ2-1; D is possibly TRBD1 (5 bases). Germline V gene sequence: CDR1 LNHDA, CDR2 SQIVND (reference sequence). The CDR3 is made up of 14 amino acids. V was clipped by 8 bases and J by 0 bases, with 11 bases between them. This chain's CDR3 is CASRDSYSYNEQFF. The CDR3 nucleotides are TGTGCCAGTCGAGACAGCTACTCCTACAATGAGCAGTTCTTC.

The chain joins TRBV28 to TRBJ1-5; 8 nucleotides align to TRBD1. The CDR3 is 14 amino acids. V lost 6 bases to trimming and J lost 6 bases; unmatched junction nucleotides: 7. Germline V gene data show CDR1 as MDHEN and CDR2 as SYDVKM. CDR3 sequence reads: CASRDGQGGQPQHF. The CDR3 nucleotides read TGTGCCAGCAGGGACGGACAGGGTGGTCAGCCCCAGCATTTT. The full variable domain, completed using reference TRBV28 and TRBJ1-5, is DVKVTQSSRYLVKRTGEKVFLECVQDMDHENMFWYRQDPGLGLRLIYFSYDVKMKEKGDIPEGYSVSREKKERFSLILESASTNQTSMYLCASRDGQGGQPQHFGDGTRLSIL.

V and J are TRBV19 and TRBJ2-3; 8 bases map to TRBD1. The CDR3 extends over 15 amino acids. Germline values: CDR1 LNHDA, CDR2 SQIVND (reference sequence). The trim removed 6 bases at V and 0 bases at J, leaving 5 bases unmatched. The CDR3 coding sequence is TGTGCCAGTAGCGACGGGACAGGAAGCACAGATACGCAGTATTTT. It specifies CASSDGTGSTDTQYF.

The chain has TRBV29-1 and TRBJ2-1; perhaps TRBD2 as D (5 bases). Per germline, CDR1 SQVTM and CDR2 ANQGSEA. V was shortened by 4 bases and J by 7 bases, with 14 bases between the two germline ends. The CDR3 contains 13 residues. The CDR3 spells CSVASSYANEQFF. The CDR3 DNA sequence: TGCAGCGTTGCCTCTAGCTACGCGAATGAGCAGTTCTTC.

The chain carries TRBV6-1 and TRBJ1-1, with D perhaps TRBD1 (6 bases). V shed 6 bases and J shed 4 bases, with 15 bases lying between them. Germline lookup yields CDR1 MNHNS and CDR2 SASEGT. This CDR3 spans 14 amino acids. DNA of the CDR3: TGTGCCAGCAGCCTCCCAGGGGAGGCCACTGAAGCTTTCTTT. Translated: CASSLPGEATEAFF.